The 14 T cell receptor beta chains listed next were all sequenced from one sample in a study of graft-versus-host responses after intestinal transplantation. These receptors' antigens are unknown. Profiling relied on immunoSEQ multiplex PCR, and the TCRdb table lists in-frame clones only, not all of them. This sample has some 93,000 clones; 91% occur once, and the top ten carry approximately 0.5%. Sequenced here: unstimulated CD8+ T cells sorted from spleen or lymph node cells, sampled before intestinal transplant. The receptors here all came from a human donor who received an intestinal transplant.

The rearrangement joins TRBV9 to TRBJ2-7; 11 positions agree with TRBD2. Germline loops: CDR1 SGDLS, CDR2 YYNGEE. The CDR3 covers 17 residues. The J segment lost 5 bases and the V segment lost 0 bases, leaving 10 bases of the junction unmatched. This chain's CDR3 is CASSVGVAGGPKNEQYF. In DNA, the CDR3 is TGTGCCAGCAGCGTAGGGGTAGCGGGAGGGCCGAAGAACGAGCAGTACTTC.

V and J are TRBV27 and TRBJ2-7, with D possibly matching TRBD1 (6 bases). The germline CDR1 and CDR2 sequences are MNHEY and SMNVEV (reference sequence). V was pared by 1 base and J by 3 bases, with 7 bases between. The CDR3 has 13 residues. The CDR3 sequence is CASSLYRDYEQYF. The CDR3 DNA is TGTGCCAGCAGTTTATACAGGGACTACGAGCAGTACTTC.

The J gene is TRBJ2-5, the V gene TRBV11-2; 8 nucleotides align to TRBD1. With the DNA end fitting TRBJ2-7 better, the J assignment may be wrong. CDR1 and CDR2 from the germline V gene are SGHAT and FQNNGV. This CDR3 has 14 residues. The CDR3 DNA is TGTGCCAGCAGCTTAGGGACAGGGTCCTACGAGCAGTACTTC. Protein: CASSLGTGSYEQYF.

This clone has a single count. One junction end does not reproduce the germline sequence, and a read error may be involved. The chain couples TRBV4-1 to TRBJ2-7, with D perhaps TRBD2 (6 bases). The CDR3 spans 14 residues. The germline V gene encodes CDR1 MGHRA and CDR2 YSYEKL. CDR3 protein: CASSHRGGHYEQYF. CDR3 bases: TGTGCCAGCAGCCACCGGGGAGGTCACTACGAGCAGTACTTC.

This chain joins TRBV27 and TRBJ2-1; 8 positions agree with TRBD2. The CDR3 loop spans 14 amino acids. The V segment lost 4 bases and the J segment 4 bases; nucleotides outside the gene matches: 3. Germline loops: CDR1 MNHEY, CDR2 SMNVEV (reference sequence). The CDR3 DNA follows: TGTGCCAGCAGTTCCCTAGCGGGTTACAATGAGCAGTTCTTC. The encoded protein is CASSSLAGYNEQFF.

This chain joins TRBV27 and TRBJ2-3; D is unclear. Trimming left V 5 bases short and J 6 bases short, with 12 bases between. The CDR3 has 13 amino acids. The germline gives CDR1 MNHEY, CDR2 SMNVEV (reference sequence). In DNA form, the CDR3 reads TGTGCCAGCAGTCGCCTAGACGGGGATACGCAGTATTTT. This codes for CASSRLDGDTQYF.

The chain uses TRBV5-1 and TRBJ2-1; D is ambiguous. CDR1 SGHRS and CDR2 YFSETQ come from the germline V gene. V lost 0 bases, J lost 1 base, and 5 bases lay in between. This CDR3 is built from 14 residues. The CDR3 sequence: CASSLVESYNEQFF. The CDR3 DNA reads as TGCGCCAGCAGCTTGGTCGAGTCCTACAATGAGCAGTTCTTC.

V gene TRBV27 combines with J gene TRBJ2-7, with 9 bases matching TRBD2. The junction had 15 bases not matched to a gene; V was cut back by 1 base and J by 5 bases. Per the germline V gene, CDR1 is MNHEY and CDR2 is SMNVEV (reference sequence). CDR3 length: 18 residues. CDR3 amino acids: CASSLFLDGSGSEHEQYF. DNA of the CDR3: TGTGCCAGCAGTTTATTTCTTGATGGTAGCGGGAGTGAACACGAGCAGTACTTC.

V and J are TRBV6-1 and TRBJ2-7; D gene unclear. The CDR3 totals 15 residues. The germline V gene has CDR1 MNHNS and CDR2 SASEGT. V was shortened by 1 base and J by 0 bases, with 10 bases between the two germline ends. The CDR3 DNA is TGTGCCAGCAGTGAAGGGGCCTCGAGCTCCTACGAGCAGTACTTC. Translating it yields CASSEGASSSYEQYF.

V usage is TRBV2 and J usage is TRBJ2-3; D not resolved. The germline V and J ends were trimmed by 4 bases and 2 bases, with 10 bases remaining between them. Looked up from germline, CDR1 is SNHLY and CDR2 is FYNNEI. CDR3 length: 14 residues. CDR3 residues: CASSVWRSTDTQYF. The CDR3 nucleotides read TGTGCCAGCAGTGTTTGGCGGTCCACAGATACGCAGTATTTT. Full variable domain (remainder filled in from reference TRBV2 and TRBJ2-3): EPEVTQTPSHQVTQMGQEVILRCVPISNHLYFYWYRQILGQKVEFLVSFYNNEISEKSEIFDDQFSVERPDGSNFTLKIRSTKLEDSAMYFCASSVWRSTDTQYFGPGTRLTVL.

This clone was found once. The chain employs TRBV19 and TRBJ1-1; D gene unclear. This CDR3 has 12 amino acids. Germline values: CDR1 LNHDA, CDR2 SQIVND (reference sequence). The V gene lost 1 base and the J gene lost 6 bases, with 6 bases spanning the gap. CDR3 DNA: TGTGCCAGTAGTATAGGCGGAGCTGAAGCTTTCTTT. It translates to CASSIGGAEAFF.

The V call is TRBV9, the J call TRBJ1-3, with a tentative D call TRBD1 (6 bases). Per germline, CDR1 SGDLS and CDR2 YYNGEE. Deletions cut 3 bases from V and 2 bases from J, with 12 bases between. The CDR3 spans 15 residues. This CDR3 reads CASSAGVGAGNTIYF. The CDR3 DNA sequence: TGTGCCAGCAGCGCAGGGGTTGGGGCTGGAAACACCATATATTTT.

This clone has a handful of counts. The chain has TRBV7-9 and TRBJ1-3; no reliable D call. The V end lost 1 base, the J end lost 8 bases, and 6 bases lay between the germline ends. This CDR3 spans 12 amino acids. The germline V gene encodes CDR1 SEHNR and CDR2 FQNEAQ (reference sequence). For the CDR3, the DNA is TGTGCCAGCAGCTTAGTCGGGGACACCATATATTTT. This translates into CASSLVGDTIYF.

The chain couples TRBV5-1 to TRBJ1-1; 10 nucleotides agree with TRBD1. Trimming removed 2 bases from V and 3 bases from J; junction bases left unmatched: 4. Germline V CDR1 and CDR2: SGHRS, YFSETQ. The CDR3 length is 15 residues. Here the CDR3 reads CASSFRTGGDTEAFF. Written as DNA, the CDR3 is TGCGCCAGCAGCTTCCGGACAGGGGGAGACACTGAAGCTTTCTTT.